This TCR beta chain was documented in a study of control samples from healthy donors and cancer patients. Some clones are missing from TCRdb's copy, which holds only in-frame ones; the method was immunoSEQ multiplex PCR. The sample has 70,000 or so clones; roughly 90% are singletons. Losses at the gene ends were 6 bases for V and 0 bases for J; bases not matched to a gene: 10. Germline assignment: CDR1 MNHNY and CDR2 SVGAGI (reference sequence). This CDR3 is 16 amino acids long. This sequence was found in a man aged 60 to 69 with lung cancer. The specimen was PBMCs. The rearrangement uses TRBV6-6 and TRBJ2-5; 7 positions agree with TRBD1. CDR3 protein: CASRTSTTGDQETQYF. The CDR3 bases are TGTGCCAGCAGGACCTCTACTACAGGGGACCAAGAGACCCAGTACTTC.